The source of this T cell receptor (beta chain) is a study of pediatric ulcerative colitis. Overall study results and limits: In rectum, acute severe colitis had expanded clones and less diversity. A couple of rectal clonotypes were found only in ulcerative colitis patients, all of them. Rectal pinch biopsies may have included blood-derived T cells, especially in patients with overt colitis.

Assay used: immunoSEQ multiplex PCR; TCRdb lists only in-frame clones, some missing. The data hold 30,000 to 35,000 clones, with 80% to 90% observed a single time. Trimming took 8 bases from V and 4 from J; bases not matched to a gene: 16. Germline CDR1 reads SGHRS; CDR2 reads YFSETQ. This CDR3 contains 16 residues. In the case of this clone: Its antigen is still unknown.

During colonoscopy, one to two rectal pinch biopsies were collected. The sequenced material came from gut tissue. V is TRBV5-1 and J is TRBJ1-2; TRBD1 matches at 8 bases. This TCR was recovered from a boy younger than 18 with mild ulcerative colitis. Here the CDR3 reads CASIGFRQGTGYGYTF. In DNA, the CDR3 is TGCGCCAGTATAGGATTTCGACAGGGGACTGGCTATGGCTACACCTTC.